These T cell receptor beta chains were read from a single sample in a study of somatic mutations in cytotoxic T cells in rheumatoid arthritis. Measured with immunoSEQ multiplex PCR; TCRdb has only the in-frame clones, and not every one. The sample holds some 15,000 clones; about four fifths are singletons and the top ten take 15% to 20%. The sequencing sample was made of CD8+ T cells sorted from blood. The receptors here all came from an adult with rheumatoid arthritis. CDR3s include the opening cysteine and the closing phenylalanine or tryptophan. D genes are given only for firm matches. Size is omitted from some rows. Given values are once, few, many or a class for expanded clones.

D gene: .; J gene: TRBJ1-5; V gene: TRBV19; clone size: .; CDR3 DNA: TGTGCCAGTAGTCAGGACCTAGGCAATCAGCCCCAGCATTTT; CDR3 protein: CASSQDLGNQPQHF
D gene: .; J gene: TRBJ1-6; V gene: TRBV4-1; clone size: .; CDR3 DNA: TGCGCCAGCAGCCAAGATTTGTGGGGATCTGGTTCACCCCTCCACTTT; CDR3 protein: CASSQDLWGSGSPLHF
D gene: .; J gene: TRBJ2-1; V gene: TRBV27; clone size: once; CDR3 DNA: TGTGCCAGCAGTTCCCACCGGGACTCGGATGAGCAGTTCTTC; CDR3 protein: CASSSHRDSDEQFF
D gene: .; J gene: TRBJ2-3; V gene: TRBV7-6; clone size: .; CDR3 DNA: TGTGCCAGCAGCCTGGGGACGGGCGACACAGATACGCAGTATTTT; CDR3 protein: CASSLGTGDTDTQYF
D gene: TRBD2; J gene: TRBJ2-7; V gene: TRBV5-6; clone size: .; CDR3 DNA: TGTGCCAGCAGCTTGACAGCGGGGTTCGCCTACGAGCAGTACTTC; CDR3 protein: CASSLTAGFAYEQYF
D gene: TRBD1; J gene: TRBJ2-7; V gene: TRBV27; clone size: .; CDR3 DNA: TGTGCCAGCAGTTTACTCGTGGGGGACAGCTGGCACGAGCAGTACTTC; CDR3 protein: CASSLLVGDSWHEQYF
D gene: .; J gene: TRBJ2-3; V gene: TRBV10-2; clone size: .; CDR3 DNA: TGCGCCAGCAGTGACAGGGGACGCGGCACAGATACGCAGTATTTT; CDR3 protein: CASSDRGRGTDTQYF
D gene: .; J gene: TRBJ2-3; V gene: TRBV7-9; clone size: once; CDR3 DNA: TGTGCCAGCAGCCCAGAGGACTGGAGAAACACAGATACGCAGTATTTT; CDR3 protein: CASSPEDWRNTDTQYF
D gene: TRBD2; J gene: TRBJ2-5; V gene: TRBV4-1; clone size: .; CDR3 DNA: TGCGCCAGCAGCCAAGACACCGGACTAGCGGGGGGCCAAGAGACCCAGTACTTC; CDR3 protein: CASSQDTGLAGGQETQYF
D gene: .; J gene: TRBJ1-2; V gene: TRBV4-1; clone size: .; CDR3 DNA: TGCGCCAGCAGCCAAGATGGAGCAAGGTACACCTTC; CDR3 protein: CASSQDGARYTF
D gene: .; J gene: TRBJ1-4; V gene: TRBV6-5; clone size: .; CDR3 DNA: TGTGCCAGCAGCAAAGGCGGGGAACTGTTTTTT; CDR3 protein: CASSKGGELFF
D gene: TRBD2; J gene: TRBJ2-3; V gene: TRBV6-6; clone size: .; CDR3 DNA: TGTGCCAGCAGTTACGGCGGGGGGGCCACAGATACGCAGTATTTT; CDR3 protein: CASSYGGGATDTQYF
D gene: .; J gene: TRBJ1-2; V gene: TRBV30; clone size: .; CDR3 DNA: TGTGCCTGGAGTGTAATGGCAGCCCGGGACTATGGCTACACCTTC; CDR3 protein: CAWSVMAARDYGYTF
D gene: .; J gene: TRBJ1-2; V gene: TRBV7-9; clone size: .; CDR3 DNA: TGTGCCAGCCACGGCCGGAACTATGGCTACACCTTC; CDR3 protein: CASHGRNYGYTF
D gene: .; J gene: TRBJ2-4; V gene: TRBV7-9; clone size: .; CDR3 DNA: TGTGCCAGCAGCTTAGGGACCCAGCTTCAGTACTTC; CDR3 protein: CASSLGTQLQYF
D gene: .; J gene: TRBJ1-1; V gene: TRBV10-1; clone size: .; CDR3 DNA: TGCGCCAGCAGTTTTGGAGACACTGAAGCTTTCTTT; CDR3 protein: CASSFGDTEAFF
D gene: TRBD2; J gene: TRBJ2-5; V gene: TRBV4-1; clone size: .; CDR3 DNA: TGCGCCAGCAGCCTAGGACTAGCGGGGGCCCCAGAGACCCAGTACTTC; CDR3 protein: CASSLGLAGAPETQYF
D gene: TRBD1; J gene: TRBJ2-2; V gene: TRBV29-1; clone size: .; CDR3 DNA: TGCAGCGTAGACAGGGGGCGAACCGGGGAGCTGTTTTTT; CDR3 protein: CSVDRGRTGELFF
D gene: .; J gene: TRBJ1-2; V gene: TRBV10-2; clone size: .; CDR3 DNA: TGCGCCAGCAGTGAAGTGCGGCCTAACTATGGCTACACCTTC; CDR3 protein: CASSEVRPNYGYTF
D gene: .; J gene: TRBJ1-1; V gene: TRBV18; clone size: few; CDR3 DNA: TGTGCCAGCTCACCAGGGGACCACACTGAAGCTTTCTTT; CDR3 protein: CASSPGDHTEAFF
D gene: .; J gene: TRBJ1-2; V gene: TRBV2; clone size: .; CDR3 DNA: TGTGCCAGCACCAAAGTCCCCAAGGAGGTCTATGGCTACACCTTC; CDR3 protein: CASTKVPKEVYGYTF
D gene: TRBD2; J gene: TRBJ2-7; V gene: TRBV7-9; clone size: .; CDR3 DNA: TGTGCCAGCAGCCCCCGACTAGCGGCTTCCTACGAGCAGTACTTC; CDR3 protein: CASSPRLAASYEQYF
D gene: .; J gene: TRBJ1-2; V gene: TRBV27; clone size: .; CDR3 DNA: TGTGCCAGCGGCGATGGGCCCCTACTAGAATATGGCTACACCTTC; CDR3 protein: CASGDGPLLEYGYTF
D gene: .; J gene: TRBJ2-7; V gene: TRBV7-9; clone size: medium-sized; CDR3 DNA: TGTGCCAGCAGCTTAGTAGGGGACGCCAAAGCGGACTACGAGCAGTACTTC; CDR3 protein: CASSLVGDAKADYEQYF
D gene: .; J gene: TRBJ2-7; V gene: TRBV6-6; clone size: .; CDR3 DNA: TGTGCCAGCAGTTACAACGCAGCCTACGAGCAGTACTTC; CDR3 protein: CASSYNAAYEQYF
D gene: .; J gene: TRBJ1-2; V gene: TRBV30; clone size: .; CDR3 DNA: TGTGCCCAGCGGACGGATGGCTACACCTTC; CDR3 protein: CAQRTDGYTF
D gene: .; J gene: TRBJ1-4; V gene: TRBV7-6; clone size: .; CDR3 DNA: TGTGCCAGCAGCCACGCCGGGGGAACTAATGAAAAACTGTTTTTT; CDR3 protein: CASSHAGGTNEKLFF
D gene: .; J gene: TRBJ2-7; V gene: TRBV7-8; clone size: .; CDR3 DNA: TGTGCCAGCAGCCCGACCTTGGGGGGTTCCTACGAGCAGTACTTC; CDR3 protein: CASSPTLGGSYEQYF
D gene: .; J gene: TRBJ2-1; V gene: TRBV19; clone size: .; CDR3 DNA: TGTGCCAGTACCCAGGGAGCGAATTACGACAATGAGCAGTTCTTC; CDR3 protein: CASTQGANYDNEQFF
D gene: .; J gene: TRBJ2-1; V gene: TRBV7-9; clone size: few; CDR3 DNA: TGTGCCAGCAGCCCATGGGGCGGAGCCGACAATGAGCAGTTCTTC; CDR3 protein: CASSPWGGADNEQFF
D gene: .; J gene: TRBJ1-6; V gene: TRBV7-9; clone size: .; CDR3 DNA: TGTGCCAGCAGCTTAGCCCCCTTTAATTCACCCCTCCACTTT; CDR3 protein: CASSLAPFNSPLHF
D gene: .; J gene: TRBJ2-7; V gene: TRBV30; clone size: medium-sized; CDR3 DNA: TGTGCCTGGAGTGACCCGCTCTATTCCTACGAGCAGTACTTC; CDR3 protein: CAWSDPLYSYEQYF
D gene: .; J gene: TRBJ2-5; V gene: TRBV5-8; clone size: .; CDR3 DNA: TGTGCCAGCAACCCAGGCCAGGGGCGCCAAGAGACCCAGTACTTC; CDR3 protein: CASNPGQGRQETQYF
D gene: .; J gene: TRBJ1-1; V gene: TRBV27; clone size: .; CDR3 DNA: TGTGCCAGCAGTTTAATAGGACAAGAAGCTTTCTTT; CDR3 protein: CASSLIGQEAFF
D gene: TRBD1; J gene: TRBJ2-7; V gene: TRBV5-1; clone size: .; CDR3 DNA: TGCGCCAGCAGCTTCCGGACAGGGCCCTACGAGCAGTACTTC; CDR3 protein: CASSFRTGPYEQYF
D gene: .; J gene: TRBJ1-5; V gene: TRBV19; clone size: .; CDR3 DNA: TGTGCCAGTAGTATAGCGGGGGGCAGGGATCAGCCCCAGCATTTT; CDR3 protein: CASSIAGGRDQPQHF
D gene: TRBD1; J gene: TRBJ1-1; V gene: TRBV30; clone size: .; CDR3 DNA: TGTGCCTGGAGTCTCTCCCCTACAGGACAGGTGAACACTGAAGCTTTCTTT; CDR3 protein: CAWSLSPTGQVNTEAFF
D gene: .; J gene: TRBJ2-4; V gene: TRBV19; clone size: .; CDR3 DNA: TGTGCCAGTAGTCTTTCCTTGGGATTAGGCAAAAACATTCAGTACTTC; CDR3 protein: CASSLSLGLGKNIQYF
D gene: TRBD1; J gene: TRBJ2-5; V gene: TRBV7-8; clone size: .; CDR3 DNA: TGTGCCAGCAGCTTATTTTGGCCAGGGGGAGCCCAAGAGACCCAGTACTTC; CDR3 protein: CASSLFWPGGAQETQYF
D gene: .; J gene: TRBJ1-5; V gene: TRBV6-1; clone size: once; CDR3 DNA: TGTGCCAGCAGTCCCCAGCCTTGGGGCAATCAGCCCCAGCATTTT; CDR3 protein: CASSPQPWGNQPQHF
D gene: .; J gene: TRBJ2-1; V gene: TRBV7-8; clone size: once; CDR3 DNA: TGTGCCAGCAGCTTAGGGTTGATCTACAATGAGCAGTTCTTC; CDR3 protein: CASSLGLIYNEQFF
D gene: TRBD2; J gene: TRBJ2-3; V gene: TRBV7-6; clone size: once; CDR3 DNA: TGTGCCAGCAGCACGGGACTAGCGGGGGGCACAGATACGCAGTATTTT; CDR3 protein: CASSTGLAGGTDTQYF
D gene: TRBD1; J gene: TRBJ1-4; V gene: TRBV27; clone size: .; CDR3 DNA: TGTGCCAGCAGTACGGACAGGGAGGGTATTAATGAAAAACTGTTTTTT; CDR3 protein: CASSTDREGINEKLFF
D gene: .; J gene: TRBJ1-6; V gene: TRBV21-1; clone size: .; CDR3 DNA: TGTGCTCCTAATTCACCCCTCCACTTT; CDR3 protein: CAPNSPLHF
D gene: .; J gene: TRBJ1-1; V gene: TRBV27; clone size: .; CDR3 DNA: TGTGCCAGCACCATACGGGGGGGCACTGAAGCTTTCTTT; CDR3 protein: CASTIRGGTEAFF
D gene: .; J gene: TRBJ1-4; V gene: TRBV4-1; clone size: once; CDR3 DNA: TGCGCCAGCAGTAATCTCCAGGGGCTGTTTTTT; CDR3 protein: CASSNLQGLFF
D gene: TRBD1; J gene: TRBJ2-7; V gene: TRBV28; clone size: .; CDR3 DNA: TGTGCCAGCAGGGCGGGACAGGGAATATACGAGCAGTACTTC; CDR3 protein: CASRAGQGIYEQYF
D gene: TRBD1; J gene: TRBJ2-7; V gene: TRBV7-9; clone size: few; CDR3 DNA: TGTGCCAGCAGCGCGACAGGGACCGAGCAGTACTTC; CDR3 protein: CASSATGTEQYF
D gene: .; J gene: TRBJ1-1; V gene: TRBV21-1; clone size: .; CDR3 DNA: TGTGCCAGCAGCAAAGCGGTCCCGGGACAGGGATTAGTCACTGAAGCTTTCTTT; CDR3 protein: CASSKAVPGQGLVTEAFF
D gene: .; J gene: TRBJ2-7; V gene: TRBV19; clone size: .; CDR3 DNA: TGTGCCAGTAGTATAGGCGCCTTATCCTACGAGCAGTACTTC; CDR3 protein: CASSIGALSYEQYF
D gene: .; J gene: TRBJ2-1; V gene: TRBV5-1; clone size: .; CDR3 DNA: TGCGCCAGCAGCTTGCTGGATTCCTACAATGAGCAGTTCTTC; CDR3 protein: CASSLLDSYNEQFF
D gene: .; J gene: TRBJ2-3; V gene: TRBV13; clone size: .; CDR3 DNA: TGTGCCAGCAGCCCCAGGGCAGATACGCAGTATTTT; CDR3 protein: CASSPRADTQYF
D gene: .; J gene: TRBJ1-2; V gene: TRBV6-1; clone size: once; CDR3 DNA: TGTGCCAGCAGGGGGGGATCGGATGGCTACACCTTC; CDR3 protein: CASRGGSDGYTF
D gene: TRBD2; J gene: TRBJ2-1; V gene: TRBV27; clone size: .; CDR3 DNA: TGTGCCAGTCAAACGGGGGGTCTTTACAATGAGCAGTTCTTC; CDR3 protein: CASQTGGLYNEQFF
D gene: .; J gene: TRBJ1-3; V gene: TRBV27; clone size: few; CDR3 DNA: TGTGCCAGCAGTTTGGGGGTTGAGAAAAGTAACACCATATATTTT; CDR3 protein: CASSLGVEKSNTIYF
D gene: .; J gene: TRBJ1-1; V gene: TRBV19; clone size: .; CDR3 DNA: TGTGCCAGTAGTTACGGACAAGCTGAAGCTTTCTTT; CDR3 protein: CASSYGQAEAFF
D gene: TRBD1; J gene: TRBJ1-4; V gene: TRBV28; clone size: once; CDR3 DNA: TGTGCCAGCAGTTTACACAGGGGATCCCTTAATGAAAAACTGTTTTTT; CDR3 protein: CASSLHRGSLNEKLFF
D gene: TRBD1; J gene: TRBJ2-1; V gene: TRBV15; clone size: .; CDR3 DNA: TGTGCCACCAGCAGACCTCCAGGGGGAAGCAATGAGCAGTTCTTC; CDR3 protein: CATSRPPGGSNEQFF
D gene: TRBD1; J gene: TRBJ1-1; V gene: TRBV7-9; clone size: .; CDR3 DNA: TGTGCCAGCAGCTTGACAGGGAAGAACACTGAAGCTTTCTTT; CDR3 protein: CASSLTGKNTEAFF
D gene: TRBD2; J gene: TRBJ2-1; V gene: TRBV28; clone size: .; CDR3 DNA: TGTGCCAGCAGACTAGCGGGGAGCCTGGGACGTGAGCAGTTCTTC; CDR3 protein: CASRLAGSLGREQFF